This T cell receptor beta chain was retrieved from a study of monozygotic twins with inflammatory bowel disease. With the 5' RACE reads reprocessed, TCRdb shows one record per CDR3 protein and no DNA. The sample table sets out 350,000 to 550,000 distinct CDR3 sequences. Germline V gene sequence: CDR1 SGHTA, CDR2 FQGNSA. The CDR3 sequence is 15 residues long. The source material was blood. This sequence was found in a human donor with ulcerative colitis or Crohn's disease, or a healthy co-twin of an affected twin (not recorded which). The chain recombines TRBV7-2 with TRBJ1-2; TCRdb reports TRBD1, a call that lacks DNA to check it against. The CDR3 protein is CASRGPGTGDYGYTF.